This record looks at one T cell receptor beta chain sequence and its context. TCRdb redid the calling of the 5' RACE reads with MiXCR, one entry per CDR3 protein. The sample consists of about 52,000 distinct CDR3 sequences, 7.4% of them appearing once. The data were taken from a study of spatial heterogeneity in lung cancer. Documented time point: blood at routine non-recurrence follow-up after resection. The study sequenced unsorted whole RNA from tumor, nontumor lung or frozen PBMC. The receptor's source is a female donor with early-stage non-small cell lung cancer. This specimen consisted of PBMCs, obtained at follow-up.

CDR3: CASSLRTSGGTGELFF. Written as DNA, the CDR3 is TGTGCCAGCAGTTTGCGGACTAGCGGGGGAACCGGGGAGCTGTTTTTT. The chain recombines TRBV28 with TRBJ2-2; 13 bases match TRBD2. CDR3 length: 16 amino acids. V shed 3 bases and J 5 bases; nucleotides not matched to a gene: 3. From germline, CDR1 is MDHEN and CDR2 SYDVKM.